Presented here are 19 T cell receptor beta chains from one specimen sequenced in a study of blood T cells in healthy people across ages. Sample-barcoded 5' priming and a J-beta primer mix drove a second PCR of roughly 7 to 11 cycles. Each CDR3 protein is one row after TCRdb ran MiXCR on the 5' RACE reads. This table holds about 800,000 distinct CDR3 sequences, roughly 60% found once. Specimen: blood. All receptors derive from a man aged 25-40 years in good health.

The chain joins TRBV10-3 to TRBJ2-1; possible D gene TRBD2, 7 bases. This CDR3 spans 17 amino acids. Germline CDR1 reads ENHRY; CDR2 reads SYGVKD. With 4 bases removed from V and 5 bases from J, the gap between germline ends came to 21 bases. The chain's CDR3 is CAISARHGGGGDNEQFF. The CDR3, as DNA: TGTGCCATCAGTGCCCGACACGGAGGGGGGGGGGACAATGAGCAGTTCTTC.

The chain is built from TRBV7-9 and TRBJ2-7, with 10 bases aligning to TRBD1. The germline V gene encodes CDR1 SEHNR and CDR2 FQNEAQ (reference sequence). The J segment lost 8 bases and the V segment lost 2 bases, leaving 9 bases of the junction unmatched. The CDR3 is 15 residues long. The CDR3 is CASSLPNLGQGQQYF. CDR3 in DNA: TGTGCCAGCAGCTTACCAAACCTGGGACAGGGGCAGCAGTACTTC.

V and J are TRBV19 and TRBJ2-6; TRBD1 is a possible D gene (7 bases). Trimming removed 2 bases from V and 10 bases from J, with 9 bases in between. The CDR3 runs to 13 residues. CDR1 LNHDA and CDR2 SQIVND come from the germline V gene (reference sequence). CDR3 loop: CASSISGGNVLTF. The CDR3 DNA sequence: TGTGCCAGTAGTATATCAGGGGGGAACGTCCTGACTTTC.

This clonotype was seen a handful of times. The gene calls are TRBV2 and TRBJ2-5, with TRBD1 identical over 11 bases. The end of the DNA aligns better with TRBJ2-7, so the J call may be wrong. The CDR3 is 13 amino acids. CDR1 and CDR2 (germline): SNHLY, FYNNEI. The CDR3 DNA sequence: TGTGCCAGCAGCCGGGGGACAGGGGGCGAGCAGTACTTC. It yields the protein CASSRGTGGEQYF.

The chain links TRBV3-1 to TRBJ2-1; D is possibly TRBD1 (6 bases). The closer fit of TRBJ2-7 to the DNA end suggests the J call may be wrong. CDR3 size: 17 residues. In germline, CDR1 is LGHDT, CDR2 YNNKEL (reference sequence). The CDR3: CASSLRRGSGVYNEQYF. The CDR3 DNA reads TGTGCCAGCAGCTTGCGGAGAGGGTCAGGGGTCTACAATGAGCAGTACTTC.

The sample holds a few counts of this clonotype. DNA for the CDR3: TGTGCCAGCAGCCCCCGGGCTACGGATTCACCCCTCCACTTT. It specifies CASSPRATDSPLHF. The rearrangement links TRBV7-2 to TRBJ1-6; D remains ambiguous. CDR1 is SGHTA and CDR2 is FQGNSA in the germline V gene. The CDR3 totals 14 residues. Trimming shortened V by 5 bases and J by 8 bases, and 13 bases separated the two germline ends.

The CDR3 protein is CASSVTARLAETQYF. CDR3 sequence (DNA): TGTGCCAGCAGCGTTACGGCTAGACTAGCGGAGACCCAGTACTTC. The chain has TRBV9 and TRBJ2-5; 8 bases line up with TRBD2. Germline assignment: CDR1 SGDLS and CDR2 YYNGEE. CDR3 length: 15 residues. Germline trimming cut 2 bases from V and 5 bases from J; bases unmatched to any gene: 8.

The chain recombines TRBV12-5 with TRBJ2-7, with a possible D match to TRBD2 (6 bases). The CDR3 is made up of 13 amino acids. Germline CDR1 is LGHNT and CDR2 is FRNRAP. V was trimmed by 7 bases and J by 3 bases, leaving 13 bases between them. CDR3 sequence: CASAPDYFYEQYF. The CDR3, as DNA: TGTGCTAGTGCCCCGGACTATTTCTACGAGCAGTACTTC.

The chain combines TRBV7-2 with TRBJ2-1; possible D gene TRBD2, 7 bases. Germline CDR1 reads SGHTA; CDR2 reads FQGNSA. The CDR3 totals 15 residues. Deletions cut 5 bases from V and 11 bases from J, with 22 bases between. The CDR3 loop is CASSPLGGGGEKQFF. CDR3 DNA: TGTGCCAGCAGCCCCTTAGGGGGAGGGGGTGAAAAGCAGTTCTTC.

V and J are TRBV27 and TRBJ2-7; D is unresolved. CDR1 and CDR2 (germline): MNHEY, SMNVEV (reference sequence). Trimming left V 3 bases short and J 0 bases short, with 9 bases between. This CDR3 has 14 amino acids. The CDR3 nucleotides are TGTGCCAGCAGTTTTTTAGGCGACTCCTACGAGCAGTACTTC. It yields the protein CASSFLGDSYEQYF.

In this sample, this clonotype turned up a few times. The chain uses TRBV10-3 and TRBJ2-3; TRBD1 might be the D (7 bases). Germline V CDR1 and CDR2: ENHRY, SYGVKD. V was shortened by 2 bases and J by 0 bases, with 15 bases between the two germline ends. This CDR3 region has 17 residues. In DNA form, the CDR3 reads TGTGCCATCAGTGAGGGTCAGGGGGGAAGAAGCACAGATACGCAGTATTTT. Amino acid sequence: CAISEGQGGRSTDTQYF.

The gene calls are TRBV7-2 and TRBJ2-5; no firm D call. The CDR3 runs to 16 residues. Germline V gene lookup returns CDR1 SGHTA and CDR2 FQGNSA. V gave up 2 bases and J gave up 0 bases, with 13 bases separating them. For the CDR3, the DNA is TGTGCCAGCAGCTTATCTCCCGTAGGGTACCAAGAGACCCAGTACTTC. It codes for CASSLSPVGYQETQYF.

This clonotype appeared once. The chain carries TRBV28 and TRBJ2-3, with 7 bases matching TRBD2. The CDR3 sequence is 11 residues long. The junction had 2 bases not matched to a gene; V was cut back by 7 bases and J by 7 bases. Germline assignment: CDR1 MDHEN and CDR2 SYDVKM. CDR3 region: CASNGGYTQYF. DNA of the CDR3: TGTGCCAGCAACGGGGGGTATACGCAGTATTTT. The full variable domain, in which reference TRBV28 and TRBJ2-3 provide the parts outside the CDR3, is DVKVTQSSRYLVKRTGEKVFLECVQDMDHENMFWYRQDPGLGLRLIYFSYDVKMKEKGDIPEGYSVSREKKERFSLILESASTNQTSMYLCASNGGYTQYFGPGTRLTVL.

V usage is TRBV4-2 and J usage is TRBJ1-1; possible D gene TRBD1, 6 bases. Germline V gene data show CDR1 as LGHNA and CDR2 as YNFKEQ. This CDR3 region has 17 residues. Trimming pared 6 bases from V and 3 bases from J, leaving 23 bases between. This CDR3 is CASSRTPGQGMDTEAFF. DNA for the CDR3: TGTGCCAGCAGTCGAACGCCGGGCCAGGGGATGGACACTGAAGCTTTCTTT.

This clonotype occurred a few times. This rearrangement joins TRBV28 to TRBJ1-2; 8 nucleotides align to TRBD1. V lost 6 bases to trimming and J lost 8 bases; unmatched junction nucleotides: 11. The germline gives CDR1 MDHEN, CDR2 SYDVKM. The CDR3 runs 14 residues. This CDR3 is CASSNIDRGQGYTF. The CDR3 region has the DNA TGTGCCAGCAGCAACATCGACAGGGGTCAAGGCTACACCTTC.

This clonotype was detected only once. The chain carries TRBV5-5 and TRBJ1-4; perhaps TRBD1 as D (6 bases). The CDR3 spans 14 residues. Germline CDR1 and CDR2: SGHKS and YYEKEE (reference sequence). V lost 4 bases and J 8 bases, leaving 15 bases between the germline ends. CDR3 coding DNA: TGTGCCAGCAGCCGGGGGGGCGCAGGAGAAAAACTGTTTTTT. It yields the protein CASSRGGAGEKLFF.

V gene TRBV12-3 or TRBV12-4 combines with J gene TRBJ2-1; D is unresolved. The CDR3 extends over 15 amino acids. Trimming removed 5 bases from V and 6 bases from J, with 17 bases in between. CDR3 residues: CASSTLALPPNEQFF. In DNA form, the CDR3 reads TGTGCCAGCAGTACCTTAGCCCTACCGCCCAATGAGCAGTTCTTC.

The genes are TRBV11-2 and TRBJ1-6; D perhaps matches TRBD1 (6 bases). The germline V gene has CDR1 SGHAT and CDR2 FQNNGV. The V end lost 7 bases, the J end lost 13 bases, and 17 bases lay between the germline ends. The CDR3 has 13 residues. The DNA of the CDR3 is TGTGCCAGCACGACAGGCCCGGGCGGTCCCCTCCACTTT. This gives the protein CASTTGPGGPLHF.

There are a few counts of this clonotype. The rearrangement uses TRBV2 and TRBJ2-4; 9 bases are a match to TRBD1. The J call may be incorrect, as the DNA end agrees better with TRBJ2-7. CDR1 is SNHLY, CDR2 FYNNEI, per germline. This CDR3 is 14 amino acids long. In DNA, the CDR3 is TGTGCCAGCGTGGGGAGGACAGGGGTAGTCGAGCAGTACTTC. Its protein is CASVGRTGVVEQYF.